This entry features one T cell receptor (beta chain) sequence. The sample is drawn from a study of T cells after yellow fever vaccination. The wider study: Preparation of fractions with low cell numbers was performed using SMART-Seq v4 Ultra Low Input.

The authors made TCR cDNA by 5'RACE template switching, adding a universal primer site and UMIs. Each CDR3 protein gets one entry after TCRdb re-called the 5' RACE reads with MiXCR. This table holds hundreds of thousands of distinct CDR3 sequences, more than 9% found once. Sequencing was performed on PBMCs, taken on the day of the yellow fever booster vaccination. This clonotype was sampled from a man between 25 and 39 years old who received the YFV17D yellow fever vaccine.

The CDR3 reads CASSFKERAFF. The CDR3 DNA reads as TGTGCCAGCAGCTTTAAGGAGAGAGCTTTCTTT. The J gene is TRBJ1-1, the V gene TRBV7-2, with D unresolved. Germline CDR1 reads SGHTA; CDR2 reads FQGNSA. Trimming stripped 3 bases from V and 10 bases from J, with 9 bases between. This CDR3 contains 11 residues.